Shown below are 15 T cell receptor beta chains from a single sample sequenced in a study of cytomegalovirus exposure and HLA in healthy donors. Sequencing used immunoSEQ multiplex PCR; TCRdb keeps in-frame clones, though not all of them. This table holds roughly 150,000 clones, about 96% found once. The sequencing input was PBMCs. These receptors came from a woman under 30 in good health and CMV-seronegative.

This rearrangement joins TRBV11-2 to TRBJ1-5; D is unresolved. Germline CDR1 SGHAT, CDR2 FQNNGV. V was clipped by 0 bases and J by 2 bases, with 5 bases between them. The CDR3 covers 14 residues. The chain's CDR3 is CASSLDHGNQPQHF. The CDR3 nucleotides read TGTGCCAGCAGCTTAGATCATGGCAATCAGCCCCAGCATTTT.

The gene calls are TRBV27 and TRBJ2-7; 11 positions agree with TRBD1. The CDR3 is 15 residues long. Trimming took 6 bases from V and 2 from J; bases not matched to a gene: 6. Looked up from germline, CDR1 is MNHEY and CDR2 is SMNVEV (reference sequence). CDR3 region: CASSKGTGGTYEQYF. The CDR3, as DNA: TGTGCCAGCAGCAAGGGGACAGGGGGAACCTACGAGCAGTACTTC.

This chain joins TRBV7-3 and TRBJ2-5; 12 positions match TRBD2. This CDR3 is 14 amino acids long. V was clipped by 5 bases and J by 5 bases; unmatched bases: 3. Germline CDR1 and CDR2: SGHTA and FQGTGA. The CDR3 region has the DNA TGTGCCAGCAGCCTAGCGGGGGGGCGGGAGACCCAGTACTTC. This gives the protein CASSLAGGRETQYF. The full variable domain, in which reference TRBV7-3 and TRBJ2-5 provide the parts outside the CDR3, is GAGVSQTPSNKVTEKGKYVELRCDPISGHTALYWYRQSLGQGPEFLIYFQGTGAADDSGLPNDRFFAVRPEGSVSTLKIQRTERGDSAVYLCASSLAGGRETQYFGPGTRLLVL.

The rearrangement uses TRBV5-8 and TRBJ2-1, with a weak D call TRBD2 (7 bases). Germline-derived CDR1 and CDR2 are SGHTS and YDEGEE. V was trimmed by 4 bases and J by 3 bases, leaving 20 bases between them. The CDR3 length is 17 residues. The CDR3 loop reads CASSPPEGGPRYNEQFF. The CDR3 coding sequence is TGTGCCAGCAGCCCACCCGAGGGGGGGCCGCGCTACAATGAGCAGTTCTTC. The whole variable domain, filled in from reference TRBV5-8 and TRBJ2-1, reads EAGVTQSPTHLIKTRGQQATLRCSPISGHTSVYWYQQALGLGLQFLLWYDEGEERNRGNFPPRFSGRQFPNYSSELNVNALELEDSALYLCASSPPEGGPRYNEQFFGPGTRLTVL.

The J gene is TRBJ1-4, the V gene TRBV27; D unclear. Germline-derived CDR1 and CDR2 are MNHEY and SMNVEV (reference sequence). V dropped 6 bases and J dropped 6 bases, with 11 bases sitting between them. The length of the CDR3 is 13 residues. The CDR3 region is CASRWAWDEKLFF. CDR3 DNA: TGTGCCAGCAGGTGGGCATGGGATGAAAAACTGTTTTTT.

The chain carries TRBV27 and TRBJ2-7, with D maybe TRBD2 (6 bases). CDR3 length: 14 residues. With 5 bases removed from V and 3 bases from J, the gap between germline ends came to 14 bases. Germline loops: CDR1 MNHEY, CDR2 SMNVEV (reference sequence). Here the CDR3 reads CASSPIRGSYEQYF. CDR3 nucleotide sequence: TGTGCCAGCAGTCCCATCCGGGGGAGCTACGAGCAGTACTTC.

The chain joins TRBV27 to TRBJ2-4; no reliable D call. V gave up 5 bases and J gave up 0 bases, with 14 bases separating them. This CDR3 comprises 16 residues. Germline CDR1 MNHEY, CDR2 SMNVEV (reference sequence). Here the CDR3 reads CASSPEARVAKNIQYF. The CDR3 nucleotides are TGTGCCAGCAGTCCCGAGGCCCGTGTAGCCAAAAACATTCAGTACTTC.

This clone is a singleton in its sample. The chain combines TRBV6-6 with TRBJ2-1, with a possible D match to TRBD1 (5 bases). Germline V gene sequence: CDR1 MNHNY, CDR2 SVGAGI (reference sequence). The CDR3 length is 15 residues. Trimming took 5 bases from V and 3 from J, leaving 14 bases between them. The CDR3 DNA follows: TGTGCCAGCAGTCCCAAGGGGCCAAACTACAATGAGCAGTTCTTC. This gives the protein CASSPKGPNYNEQFF.

This clone was seen a single time. The chain recombines TRBV6-6 with TRBJ2-5, with 10 bases that match TRBD2. The CDR3 spans 15 residues. From germline, CDR1 is MNHNY and CDR2 SVGAGI (reference sequence). V lost 8 bases to trimming and J lost 3 bases; unmatched junction nucleotides: 9. The CDR3 loop is CASESSGGGEETQYF. The CDR3 DNA follows: TGTGCCAGCGAGTCCAGCGGGGGGGGTGAAGAGACCCAGTACTTC.

The rearrangement joins TRBV9 to TRBJ2-3, with D possibly being TRBD2 (6 bases). V was cut by 4 bases and J by 0 bases, with 15 bases left in between. The germline V gene has CDR1 SGDLS and CDR2 YYNGEE. The length of the CDR3 is 16 residues. The CDR3 protein is CASSPQSGFSTDTQYF. The DNA of the CDR3 is TGTGCCAGCAGCCCCCAGAGCGGGTTCAGCACAGATACGCAGTATTTT.

This CDR3 is CASSQGRGGLPNYNEQFF. CDR3 nucleotide sequence: TGCGCCAGCAGCCAAGGAAGGGGGGGACTTCCAAACTACAATGAGCAGTTCTTC. The V gene is TRBV4-3, the J gene TRBJ2-1, with a tentative D call TRBD2 (7 bases). The CDR3 has 18 amino acids. Between the trimmed V and J ends, which lost 1 base and 3 bases, there was a span of 19 bases. The germline gives CDR1 LGHNA, CDR2 YSLEER.

DNA for the CDR3: TGTGCCAGCAGTCAGGGGGTCAATGAGCAGTTCTTC. Translating it yields CASSQGVNEQFF. V usage is TRBV27 and J usage is TRBJ2-1, with 7 bases that match TRBD1. Trimming at V came to 5 bases and at J to 6 bases, leaving 1 base not matched to a gene. The V gene's germline CDR1 is MNHEY and CDR2 SMNVEV (reference sequence). The CDR3 covers 12 residues.

This sequence joins TRBV7-2 and TRBJ1-2, with a weak D call TRBD1 (5 bases). The germline gives CDR1 SGHTA, CDR2 FQGNSA. This CDR3 is built from 13 residues. V shed 5 bases and J shed 6 bases, with 13 bases lying between them. The CDR3 nucleotides read TGTGCCAGCAGCAACAACCAGGGTGATGGCTACACCTTC. Amino acids: CASSNNQGDGYTF.

The chain is built from TRBV4-1 and TRBJ1-4; TRBD1 matches 9 bases. Germline trimming cut 1 base from V and 7 bases from J; bases unmatched to any gene: 4. The germline V gene encodes CDR1 MGHRA and CDR2 YSYEKL. The CDR3 is 15 residues long. The CDR3 sequence is CASSQGRTGAEKLFF. CDR3 in DNA: TGCGCCAGCAGCCAAGGGAGGACAGGGGCTGAAAAACTGTTTTTT.

CDR3 residues: CSVERGSGLNTEAFF. Written as DNA, the CDR3 is TGCAGCGTCGAAAGGGGTTCAGGGCTGAACACTGAAGCTTTCTTT. The V call is TRBV29-1, the J call TRBJ1-1; tentative D call: TRBD1 (5 bases). Per germline, CDR1 SQVTM and CDR2 ANQGSEA. CDR3 length: 15 residues. Trimming pared 6 bases from V and 0 bases from J, leaving 17 bases between. The variable domain in full, with the rest retrieved from reference TRBV29-1 and TRBJ1-1, is SAVISQKPSRDICQRGTSLTIQCQVDSQVTMMFWYRQQPGQSLTLIATANQGSEATYESGFVIDKFPISRPNLTFSTLTVSNMSPEDSSIYLCSVERGSGLNTEAFFGQGTRLTVV.